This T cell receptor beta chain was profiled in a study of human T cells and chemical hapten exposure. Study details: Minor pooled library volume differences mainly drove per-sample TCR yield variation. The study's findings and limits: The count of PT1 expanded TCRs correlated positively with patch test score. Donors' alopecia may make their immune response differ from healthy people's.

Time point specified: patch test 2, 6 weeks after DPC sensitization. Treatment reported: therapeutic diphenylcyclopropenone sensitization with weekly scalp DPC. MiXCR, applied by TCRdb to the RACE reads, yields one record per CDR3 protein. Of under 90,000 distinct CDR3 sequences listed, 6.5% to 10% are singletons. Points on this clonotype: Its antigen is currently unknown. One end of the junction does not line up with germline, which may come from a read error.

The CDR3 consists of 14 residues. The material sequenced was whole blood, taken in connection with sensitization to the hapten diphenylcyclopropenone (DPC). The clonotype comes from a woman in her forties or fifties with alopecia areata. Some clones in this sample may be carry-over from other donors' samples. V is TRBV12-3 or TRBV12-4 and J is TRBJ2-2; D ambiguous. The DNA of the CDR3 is TGTGCCGCCGGTTCAACTGGGAACACCAGGGAGCTGTTTTTT. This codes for CAAGSTGNTRELFF.